These 26 T cell receptor beta chains were all obtained from the same sample, sequenced in a study of T-cell memory formation after mild COVID-19. TCRdb passed the 5' RACE reads through MiXCR, listing each CDR3 protein once. The sample records about 210,000 distinct CDR3 sequences, around 30% being singletons. Sequencing was done on a sample of PBMCs or a T cell subset sorted from them (not recorded which). These receptors were obtained from an adult woman who had mild COVID-19 (a few samples of this study predate the infection). Cell type and time point are not known.

The gene calls are TRBV24-1 and TRBJ2-2; D remains unclear. CDR1 and CDR2 from the germline V gene are KGHDR and SFDVKD. This CDR3 is 12 amino acids long. Trimming pared 8 bases from V and 3 bases from J, leaving 6 bases between. CDR3 DNA sequence: TGTGCCACCAAGAAGGACACCGGGGAGCTGTTTTTT. Translation: CATKKDTGELFF.

This clonotype turned up a few times. V is TRBV7-8 and J is TRBJ2-3; maybe TRBD1 (6 bases). CDR3 length: 17 residues. Germline V lookup: CDR1 SGHVS, CDR2 FQNEAQ. V lost 2 bases and J 2 bases, leaving 17 bases between the germline ends. CDR3 in amino acids: CASSLIGGGHITDTQYF. CDR3 DNA sequence: TGTGCCAGCAGCTTAATCGGTGGGGGCCACATCACAGATACGCAGTATTTT.

This chain connects TRBV6-2 or TRBV6-3 to TRBJ2-7; TRBD1 agrees at 8 bases. Looked up from germline, CDR1 is MNHEY and CDR2 is SVGEGT. V was pared by 5 bases and J by 1 base, with 7 bases of the junction left unmatched. The CDR3 runs to 15 residues. The DNA of the CDR3 is TGTGCCAGCAGTCACTATCAGGGGGCTTCCTACGAGCAGTACTTC. Its protein product is CASSHYQGASYEQYF.

This clonotype has a single count. The chain employs TRBV20-1 and TRBJ2-2, with D hard to call. V lost 0 bases and J 4 bases, leaving 9 bases between the germline ends. Per the germline V gene, CDR1 is DFQATT and CDR2 is SNEGSKA (reference sequence). The CDR3 totals 14 residues. The DNA for the CDR3 is TGCAGTGCTAGAGAAGAGGCCAGCACCGGGGAGCTGTTTTTT. Translating it yields CSAREEASTGELFF.

The chain couples TRBV5-1 to TRBJ2-7; D is unclear. The CDR3 covers 12 residues. The germline V gene encodes CDR1 SGHRS and CDR2 YFSETQ. The V end was cut by 5 bases, the J end by 2 bases, with 8 bases between. CDR3 residues: CASRGQTYEQYF. The CDR3 DNA follows: TGCGCCAGCAGAGGGCAGACCTACGAGCAGTACTTC.

This clonotype has just a few counts. The CDR3 reads CASSLKVAGGLTDTQYF. DNA for the CDR3: TGCGCCAGCAGCTTGAAGGTCGCGGGGGGTCTCACAGATACGCAGTATTTT. The J gene is TRBJ2-3, the V gene TRBV5-1; 8 bases match TRBD2. V gave up 1 base and J gave up 2 bases; unmatched junction bases: 9. The CDR3 runs 17 residues. The germline V gene has CDR1 SGHRS and CDR2 YFSETQ. Using reference TRBV5-1 and TRBJ2-3 for the parts outside the CDR3, the full variable domain is KAGVTQTPRYLIKTRGQQVTLSCSPISGHRSVSWYQQTPGQGLQFLFEYFSETQRNKGNFPGRFSGRQFSNSRSEMNVSTLELGDSALYLCASSLKVAGGLTDTQYFGPGTRLTVL.

V usage is TRBV12-3 or TRBV12-4 and J usage is TRBJ2-6, with a tentative D call TRBD1 (5 bases). There are 15 residues in the CDR3. The ends were cut back, 6 bases at V and 0 bases at J, with 9 bases in the middle. The CDR3 region has the DNA TGTGCCAGCAGCTATGGACACTCTGGGGCCAACGTCCTGACTTTC. This sequence encodes CASSYGHSGANVLTF.

This clonotype has a handful of counts. V gene TRBV7-9 combines with J gene TRBJ2-5; a weak D match, TRBD2 (5 bases). The CDR3 runs 15 residues. CDR1 and CDR2 from the germline V gene are SEHNR and FQNEAQ (reference sequence). Trimming removed 0 bases from V and 5 bases from J, with 13 bases in between. CDR3 sequence: CASSLAGAGKETQYF. The CDR3, as DNA: TGTGCCAGCAGCTTAGCGGGAGCCGGCAAGGAGACCCAGTACTTC.

The chain links TRBV5-5 to TRBJ1-1; maybe TRBD1 (6 bases). The CDR3 sequence is 14 residues long. V was clipped by 1 base and J by 4 bases, with 11 bases between them. Germline values: CDR1 SGHKS, CDR2 YYEKEE (reference sequence). The CDR3, as DNA: TGTGCCAGCAGCTTGATACAGGGCTCCACTGAAGCTTTCTTT. It specifies CASSLIQGSTEAFF.

This clonotype was found a few times. The rearrangement links TRBV12-3 or TRBV12-4 to TRBJ1-1; D is perhaps TRBD1 (5 bases). The CDR3 consists of 14 residues. Trimming cost V 6 bases and J 4 bases, with 15 bases left between them. The CDR3 loop is CASSLWGDGTEAFF. In nucleotides, the CDR3 is TGTGCCAGCAGCCTCTGGGGGGATGGCACTGAAGCTTTCTTT.

The chain combines TRBV10-3 with TRBJ2-5, with 9 nucleotides matching TRBD2. Germline V gives CDR1 ENHRY, CDR2 SYGVKD. The CDR3 sequence is 14 residues long. The ends lost 6 bases at V and 5 bases at J; junction bases unmatched: 7. CDR3 region: CAIRGAGGVETQYF. The CDR3 DNA is TGTGCCATCAGAGGAGCGGGGGGAGTGGAGACCCAGTACTTC.

Ten or more counts support this clonotype. V is TRBV5-6 and J is TRBJ2-3; D is undetermined. Trimming cost V 0 bases and J 0 bases, with 5 bases left between them. The CDR3 spans 14 residues. Germline V gives CDR1 SGHDT, CDR2 YYEEEE. The CDR3 is CASSLVRSTDTQYF. The CDR3 nucleotides read TGTGCCAGCAGCTTGGTCCGGAGCACAGATACGCAGTATTTT.

The chain couples TRBV10-3 to TRBJ1-1; 12 positions match TRBD1. CDR1 and CDR2 from the germline V gene are ENHRY and SYGVKD. The junction had 4 bases not matched to a gene; V was cut back by 6 bases and J by 2 bases. The CDR3 length is 15 residues. CDR3 amino acids: CAIRPGTGGNTEAFF. In DNA form, the CDR3 reads TGTGCCATCAGGCCTGGGACAGGGGGCAACACTGAAGCTTTCTTT.

In this sample, this clonotype turned up a few times. The chain employs TRBV6-5 and TRBJ1-1; maybe TRBD1 (5 bases). There are 14 residues in the CDR3. Trimming took 3 bases from V and 2 from J, leaving 10 bases between them. Germline V gene lookup returns CDR1 MNHEY and CDR2 SVGAGI. This CDR3 is CASSYGDLNTEAFF. The CDR3 coding sequence is TGTGCCAGCAGTTATGGGGACCTTAACACTGAAGCTTTCTTT.

The chain links TRBV5-4 to TRBJ2-2, with D tentatively TRBD1 or TRBD2 (5 bases each). Looked up from germline, CDR1 is SGHNT and CDR2 is YYREEE (reference sequence). This CDR3 contains 14 residues. The ends were cut back, 9 bases at V and 0 bases at J, with 12 bases in the middle. The CDR3 sequence: CATFEGPNTGELFF. CDR3 coding DNA: TGTGCCACCTTCGAGGGACCGAACACCGGGGAGCTGTTTTTT.

This clonotype was seen a handful of times. This sequence joins TRBV5-5 and TRBJ2-3; TRBD2 agrees at 7 bases. Per germline, CDR1 SGHKS and CDR2 YYEKEE (reference sequence). There are 15 residues in the CDR3. V lost 3 bases and J lost 0; bases outside the gene matches: 4. The CDR3 bases are TGTGCCAGCAGCTCCGGACTAGTCAGCACAGATACGCAGTATTTT. Translated, it gives CASSSGLVSTDTQYF.

The gene calls are TRBV5-1 and TRBJ2-1, with 13 bases that match TRBD2. The CDR3 is 12 residues long. V lost 5 bases and J lost 10; bases outside the gene matches: 0. The germline gives CDR1 SGHRS, CDR2 YFSETQ. Written as DNA, the CDR3 is TGCGCCAGCAGACTAGCGGGAGGGGAGCAGTTCTTC. This translates into CASRLAGGEQFF. The full variable domain, rest sourced from reference TRBV5-1 and TRBJ2-1, is KAGVTQTPRYLIKTRGQQVTLSCSPISGHRSVSWYQQTPGQGLQFLFEYFSETQRNKGNFPGRFSGRQFSNSRSEMNVSTLELGDSALYLCASRLAGGEQFFGPGTRLTVL.

The chain recombines TRBV4-1 with TRBJ2-5; the D is unclear. CDR3 length equals 15 residues. Germline CDR1 reads MGHRA; CDR2 reads YSYEKL. The V end lost 0 bases, the J end lost 4 bases, and 12 bases lay between the germline ends. CDR3 nucleotide sequence: TGCGCCAGCAGCCAAGAGCCAGCCCCGGGAGAGACCCAGTACTTC. Residues: CASSQEPAPGETQYF.

The rearrangement links TRBV24-1 to TRBJ2-7; unclear D gene. With 4 bases removed from V and 1 base from J, the gap between germline ends came to 4 bases. The CDR3 sequence is 12 residues long. CDR1 and CDR2 (germline): KGHDR, SFDVKD. This chain's CDR3 is CATSDESYEQYF. The CDR3 DNA is TGTGCCACCAGTGACGAATCCTACGAGCAGTACTTC.

The rearrangement joins TRBV9 to TRBJ1-2; TRBD1 is a possible D gene (5 bases). V lost 0 bases, J lost 7 bases, and 13 bases lay in between. Germline V lookup: CDR1 SGDLS, CDR2 YYNGEE. The CDR3 length is 14 residues. The CDR3 coding sequence is TGTGCCAGCAGCGTAGAAACCGGGGACTCTGGCTACACCTTC. Amino acid sequence: CASSVETGDSGYTF.

Only a few counts were recorded for this clonotype. J is TRBJ2-1 and V is TRBV13; 13 bases agree with TRBD2. This CDR3 has 18 amino acids. The V gene's germline CDR1 is PRHDT and CDR2 FYEKMQ (reference sequence). After removal of 4 bases from V and 4 bases from J, the junction contained 10 bases not matched to a gene. The CDR3 loop is CASSSPPETSGRYNEQFF. The CDR3 DNA sequence: TGTGCCAGCAGCTCTCCTCCCGAGACTAGCGGGAGGTACAATGAGCAGTTCTTC. Full variable domain (missing parts from reference TRBV13 and TRBJ2-1): AAGVIQSPRHLIKEKRETATLKCYPIPRHDTVYWYQQGPGQDPQFLISFYEKMQSDKGSIPDRFSAQQFSDYHSELNMSSLELGDSALYFCASSSPPETSGRYNEQFFGPGTRLTVL.

At least ten counts were recorded for this clonotype. This rearrangement joins TRBV5-1 to TRBJ2-3; TRBD2 might be the D (5 bases). The CDR3 length is 15 residues. CDR1 is SGHRS, CDR2 YFSETQ, per germline. V lost 4 bases and J lost 1, with 13 bases in between. The CDR3 here is CASSPLGRGTDTQYF. DNA of the CDR3: TGCGCCAGCAGCCCTCTAGGGAGAGGCACAGATACGCAGTATTTT.

The rearrangement uses TRBV5-1 and TRBJ1-1, with a possible D match to TRBD1 (6 bases). There are 16 residues in the CDR3. The V end was cut by 0 bases, the J end by 0 bases, with 12 bases between. Germline V CDR1 and CDR2: SGHRS, YFSETQ. CDR3: CASSLADGQMNTEAFF. The CDR3 region has the DNA TGCGCCAGCAGCTTGGCCGATGGACAGATGAACACTGAAGCTTTCTTT.

The CDR3 reads CASSQASLYNEQFF. As DNA, the CDR3 is TGCGCCAGCAGCCAAGCGTCACTTTACAATGAGCAGTTCTTC. This chain joins TRBV4-1 and TRBJ2-1; no clear D gene. With 1 base removed from V and 4 bases from J, the gap between germline ends came to 8 bases. CDR1 is MGHRA and CDR2 is YSYEKL in the germline V gene. There are 14 residues in the CDR3.

This clonotype was seen more than once but under ten times. V and J are TRBV25-1 and TRBJ1-2; D is unresolved. Germline V gene lookup returns CDR1 MGHDK and CDR2 SYGVNS. V lost 7 bases, J lost 2 bases, and 8 bases lay in between. This CDR3 is 12 amino acids long. In DNA, the CDR3 is TGTGCCAGCAAGAAGGAAAACTATGGCTACACCTTC. It specifies CASKKENYGYTF.

The rearrangement uses TRBV30 and TRBJ2-1; D call uncertain. CDR1 is GTSNPN, CDR2 SVGIG, per germline (reference sequence). This CDR3 comprises 12 residues. V was clipped by 5 bases and J by 5 bases, with 10 bases between them. For the CDR3, the DNA is TGTGCCTGGGATGACTCGAACAATGAGCAGTTCTTC. As protein: CAWDDSNNEQFF.